The subject of this entry is one TCR beta chain. Its specificity is unknown. This entry belongs to a study of vaccination and CD4 T cells after COVID-19. About the study: Median time from COVID diagnosis to post-COVID sampling was more than 95 days (35 to 161). From HCoV-229E, HCoV-OC43, HCoV-NL63 and SARS-CoV-2, overlapping spike peptides were used to stimulate the cells.

The CDR3 sequence is 12 residues long. CDR1 and CDR2 (germline): SQVTM, ANQGSEA. The V end was cut by 5 bases, the J end by 5 bases, with 12 bases between. Treatment here: roughly ten-day PBMC culture with coronavirus spike peptide pools or control peptides (ViraFEST assay). CD4+ T cells of the unexposed donor were collected before the COVID-19 pandemic (2011-2018). Once obtained from cultured CD4+ T cells, the DNA was sequenced using the Oncomine TCR Beta short-read assay. Using the QIAamp micro DNA kit, genomic DNA was extracted from the CD4+ T cells that had been cultured. TCRdb used MiXCR to reprocess the PCR reads, holding one entry per CDR3 protein. The sample yields roughly 5,400 distinct CDR3 sequences, 30% to 50% seen once.

This TCR derives from a human donor in good health. The chain recombines TRBV29-1 with TRBJ1-1; TRBD1 is a possible D gene (5 bases). Sample: CD4+ T cells from blood, cultured in vitro. The CDR3 sequence is CSVWYGGTEAFF. CDR3 DNA sequence: TGCAGCGTTTGGTACGGGGGAACTGAAGCTTTCTTT.